This entry is about one T cell receptor beta chain. This record comes from a study of early T cells in non-severe SARS-CoV-2 infection. Germline assignment: CDR1 MNHNS and CDR2 SASEGT. V was trimmed by 8 bases and J by 0 bases, leaving 8 bases between them. The CDR3 runs to 12 residues. Each CDR3 protein is one row after TCRdb ran MiXCR on the 5' RACE reads. The data contain some 48,000 distinct CDR3 sequences, under 7.5% of them singletons. The source of this sequence is an adult who was a healthcare worker with PCR-confirmed SARS-CoV-2 infection or an uninfected control (not recorded which). The gene calls are TRBV6-1 and TRBJ2-7; no definite D call. The sequencing here drew on whole blood, taken at baseline. CDR3 residues: CASVRSSYEQYF. CDR3 sequence (DNA): TGTGCCAGCGTCAGGAGCTCCTACGAGCAGTACTTC.